A selection of T cell receptor beta chains follows, all from one sample in a study of cytomegalovirus exposure and HLA in healthy donors. Clones were sequenced by immunoSEQ multiplex PCR, and TCRdb holds only the in-frame ones, with some missing. The repertoire holds over 150,000 clones, with 82% as singletons. The sample was PBMCs. The receptors were sampled from a male donor in good health and CMV-seropositive. Both conserved end residues are part of each CDR3. A D gene is named only where the DNA matches it firmly. Clone size is stated in some rows and not others, as once, few, many or a class when expanded.

V gene	clone size	D gene	J gene	CDR3 protein	CDR3 DNA
TRBV10-3	once	NA	TRBJ1-2	CAISESRTSNYGYTF	TGTGCCATCAGTGAGTCCCGGACAAGCAACTATGGCTACACCTTC
TRBV15	NA	NA	TRBJ2-7	CATSRIAETSYEQYF	TGTGCCACCAGCAGAATAGCGGAGACCTCCTACGAGCAGTACTTC
TRBV5-6	once	NA	TRBJ2-2	CASSPIGDYGELFF	TGTGCCAGCAGCCCTATAGGGGATTACGGGGAGCTGTTTTTT
TRBV11-2	NA	TRBD2	TRBJ2-7	CASSLTSGRSGEQYF	TGTGCCAGCAGCTTAACTAGCGGGAGATCGGGAGAGCAGTACTTC
TRBV5-6	NA	TRBD2	TRBJ2-2	CASSLVGRSSGELFF	TGTGCCAGCAGCTTGGTCGGGAGGTCTAGCGGGGAGCTGTTTTTT
TRBV6-1	NA	NA	TRBJ1-5	CASSDGQQPQHF	TGTGCCAGCAGTGATGGTCAGCAGCCCCAGCATTTT
TRBV30	NA	NA	TRBJ1-5	CAWSSQVFNQPQHF	TGTGCCTGGAGTAGCCAGGTCTTTAATCAGCCCCAGCATTTT
TRBV30	NA	TRBD1	TRBJ1-1	CAWSGQGNTEAFF	TGTGCCTGGAGTGGACAGGGGAACACTGAAGCTTTCTTT
TRBV5-1	few	TRBD2	TRBJ2-3	CASSGRQGGFTDTQYF	TGCGCCAGCAGCGGGAGGCAGGGAGGGTTCACAGATACGCAGTATTTT
TRBV4-3	NA	NA	TRBJ2-7	CASSQDLTRATYEQYF	TGCGCCAGCAGCCAAGATTTAACCAGGGCAACCTACGAGCAGTACTTC
TRBV6-5	NA	NA	TRBJ1-1	CASSYSGGMNTEAFF	TGTGCCAGCAGTTACTCGGGCGGGATGAACACTGAAGCTTTCTTT
TRBV4-3	NA	TRBD2	TRBJ2-1	CASSQRLADNEQFF	TGCGCCAGCAGCCAAAGACTAGCGGACAATGAGCAGTTCTTC
TRBV30	NA	NA	TRBJ1-3	CAWNSLNGNTIYF	TGTGCCTGGAACTCCCTGAACGGAAACACCATATATTTT
TRBV2	NA	NA	TRBJ2-3	CASSSVLDTQYF	TGTGCCAGCAGTAGCGTCCTAGATACGCAGTATTTT
TRBV10-1	NA	TRBD1	TRBJ1-5	CASSTGVDQPQHF	TGCGCCAGCTCGACAGGGGTAGATCAGCCCCAGCATTTT
TRBV28	once	NA	TRBJ2-7	CASSSNLVGEQYF	TGTGCCAGCAGTTCTAACTTAGTCGGCGAGCAGTACTTC
TRBV5-1	many	NA	TRBJ1-2	CASARLERNYGYTF	TGCGCCAGCGCCCGATTGGAGAGGAACTATGGCTACACCTTC
TRBV28	once	NA	TRBJ1-1	CASRSHTGAFF	TGTGCCAGCAGGTCCCACACGGGAGCTTTCTTT
TRBV7-2	NA	NA	TRBJ2-7	CASSLARGGSYEQYF	TGTGCCAGCAGCTTAGCAAGGGGGGGCTCCTACGAGCAGTACTTC
TRBV5-1	NA	NA	TRBJ1-4	CASSPRGAGPAGEKLFF	TGCGCCAGCAGCCCCCGGGGGGCCGGGCCCGCCGGTGAAAAACTGTTTTTT
TRBV19	NA	NA	TRBJ2-2	CASSSLRGGLNTGELFF	TGTGCCAGCTCTTCCCTGCGGGGTGGATTGAACACCGGGGAGCTGTTTTTT
TRBV15	NA	TRBD1	TRBJ2-2	CATTKDRVTGELFF	TGTGCCACCACCAAGGACAGGGTAACCGGGGAGCTGTTTTTT
TRBV4-1	NA	NA	TRBJ1-1	CASSQDGRVTEAFF	TGCGCCAGCAGCCAAGATGGGAGAGTCACTGAAGCTTTCTTT
TRBV27	NA	TRBD1	TRBJ2-2	CASSSTGVKSGELFF	TGTGCCAGCAGTTCTACAGGGGTGAAGTCCGGGGAGCTGTTTTTT
TRBV6-1	NA	NA	TRBJ2-1	CASSDSRGAYNEQFF	TGTGCCAGCAGTGACTCCAGGGGGGCTTACAATGAGCAGTTCTTC
TRBV5-1	few	TRBD2	TRBJ2-3	CASSPDGGSSTDTQYF	TGCGCCAGCAGCCCCGACGGGGGGTCTAGCACAGATACGCAGTATTTT
TRBV11-2	NA	NA	TRBJ2-7	CASTKVASLYEQYF	TGTGCCAGCACCAAAGTAGCCTCCCTCTACGAGCAGTACTTC